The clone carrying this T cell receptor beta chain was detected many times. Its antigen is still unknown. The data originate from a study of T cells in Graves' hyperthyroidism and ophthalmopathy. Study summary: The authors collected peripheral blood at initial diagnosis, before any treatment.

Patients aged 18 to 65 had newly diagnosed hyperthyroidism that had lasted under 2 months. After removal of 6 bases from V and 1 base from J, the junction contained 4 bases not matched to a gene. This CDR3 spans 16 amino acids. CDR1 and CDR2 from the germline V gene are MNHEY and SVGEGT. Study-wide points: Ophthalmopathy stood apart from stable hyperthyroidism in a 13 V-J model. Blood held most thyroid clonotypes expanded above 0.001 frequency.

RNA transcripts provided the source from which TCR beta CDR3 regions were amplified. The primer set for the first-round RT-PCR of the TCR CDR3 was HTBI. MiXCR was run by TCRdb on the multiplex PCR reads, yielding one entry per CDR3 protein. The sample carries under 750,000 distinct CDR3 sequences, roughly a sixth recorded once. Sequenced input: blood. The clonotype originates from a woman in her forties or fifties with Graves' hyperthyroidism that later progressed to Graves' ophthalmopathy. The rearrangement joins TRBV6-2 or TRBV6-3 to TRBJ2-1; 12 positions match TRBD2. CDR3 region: CASRTSGGSSYNEQFF. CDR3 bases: TGTGCCAGCAGGACTAGCGGGGGCTCTTCCTACAATGAGCAGTTCTTC.